The 21 T cell receptor beta chains listed next were all sequenced from one sample in a study of T cells in localized non-small cell lung cancer. The assay was immunoSEQ multiplex PCR, and TCRdb's table has in-frame clones only and misses some. The sample contains 9,500 to 10,000 clones, around 42% of which appear only once. The starting material was lymph node tissue, obtained before any cancer treatment. The receptor source for this set is a woman aged 40-70 years with stage I lung adenocarcinoma.

The genes are TRBV19 and TRBJ1-1; weak D call: TRBD1 (5 bases). V lost 1 base and J lost 6, with 9 bases in between. Germline CDR1 reads LNHDA; CDR2 reads SQIVND (reference sequence). This CDR3 region has 13 residues. CDR3 residues: CASSIGGRSEAFF. CDR3 nucleotides: TGTGCCAGTAGTATAGGGGGACGCTCTGAAGCTTTCTTT.

The chain is built from TRBV11-3 and TRBJ2-6; D may correspond to TRBD1 or TRBD2 (6 bases each). This CDR3 comprises 15 residues. V was pared by 7 bases and J by 4 bases, with 14 bases between. Germline V CDR1 and CDR2: SGHNT, YENEEA. The CDR3 protein is CASTAPGAGANVLTF. DNA for the CDR3: TGTGCCAGCACCGCCCCGGGGGCCGGGGCCAACGTCCTGACTTTC.

V usage is TRBV16 and J usage is TRBJ2-7, with D perhaps TRBD2 (7 bases). The CDR3 totals 17 residues. Deletions cut 2 bases from V and 6 bases from J, with 23 bases between. Germline assignment: CDR1 KGHSY and CDR2 FQNENV. The CDR3 reads CASSQPRGGESLREQYF. As DNA, the CDR3 is TGTGCCAGCAGCCAACCTAGGGGGGGCGAGTCCCTACGCGAGCAGTACTTC.

The chain recombines TRBV19 with TRBJ1-2; 8 bases fit TRBD1. Germline V gene data show CDR1 as LNHDA and CDR2 as SQIVND (reference sequence). V lost 7 bases and J lost 8; bases outside the gene matches: 6. The CDR3 is 12 amino acids. CDR3 region: CASTRTGKGYTF. The CDR3 bases are TGTGCCAGTACCCGGACAGGGAAAGGCTACACCTTC.

The V gene is TRBV10-3, the J gene TRBJ1-1; D gene unclear. This CDR3 spans 16 amino acids. Germline loops: CDR1 ENHRY, CDR2 SYGVKD. Trimming took off 0 bases at V and 2 bases at J, with 13 bases between the two ends. The CDR3 coding sequence is TGTGCCATCAGTGAGTCGGAGGTCCTCCCTAACACTGAAGCTTTCTTT. It encodes CAISESEVLPNTEAFF.

As concerns this clone: At one of its ends the junction is not consistent with the germline gene, which may arise from a read error. The rearrangement joins TRBV6-8 to TRBJ2-7; 7 nucleotides align to TRBD1. CDR3 size: 18 residues. The germline gives CDR1 MNHGY, CDR2 SAAAGT. This CDR3 is CASSYWILEKGAIYEQYF. CDR3 coding DNA: TGTGCCAGCAGCTACTGGATCTTAGAGAAGGGGGCGATCTACGAGCAGTACTTC.

J is TRBJ1-5 and V is TRBV9; D remains unclear. The germline CDR1 and CDR2 sequences are SGDLS and YYNGEE. The CDR3 covers 14 residues. Trimming pared 0 bases from V and 5 bases from J, leaving 9 bases between. This CDR3 reads CASSVGGWDQPQHF. Written as DNA, the CDR3 is TGTGCCAGCAGCGTAGGAGGGTGGGATCAGCCCCAGCATTTT.

This rearrangement joins TRBV23-1 to TRBJ1-4; the D gene is possibly TRBD1 (5 bases). Being an ORF, TRBV23-1 has a function that is uncertain. Trimming shortened V by 9 bases and J by 9 bases, and 20 bases separated the two germline ends. The CDR3 has 14 amino acids. CDR3 in DNA: TGCGCCAGTAGACGGGGGTCTCAGGATAAAAAACTGTTTTTT. Its protein product is CASRRGSQDKKLFF.

J is TRBJ2-1 and V is TRBV11-3; TRBD2 matches 10 bases. CDR3 size: 15 residues. CDR1 and CDR2 (germline): SGHNT, YENEEA. With 1 base clipped from V and 7 bases from J, the junction kept 4 bases outside the gene matches. CDR3 sequence (DNA): TGTGCCAGCAGCTTAGGGGCTAGCGGGGGAAATGAGCAGTTCTTC. The encoded protein is CASSLGASGGNEQFF. Drawing the rest from reference TRBV11-3 and TRBJ2-1, the complete variable domain is EAGVVQSPRYKIIEKKQPVAFWCNPISGHNTLYWYLQNLGQGPELLIRYENEEAVDDSQLPKDRFSAERLKGVDSTLKIQPAELGDSAVYLCASSLGASGGNEQFFGPGTRLTVL.

This chain uses TRBV18 with TRBJ1-5; tentatively, D is TRBD1 (5 bases). Germline V lookup: CDR1 KGHSH, CDR2 LQKENI. V gave up 2 bases and J gave up 7 bases, with 15 bases separating them. This CDR3 contains 15 residues. CDR3 bases: TGTGCCAGCTCACCAGTCGGGGGTGCGGGCCAGCCCCAGCATTTT. Translation: CASSPVGGAGQPQHF.

This clone was found a few times. The chain couples TRBV18 to TRBJ1-6; D gene uncertain. Trimming left V 2 bases short and J 0 bases short, with 8 bases between. CDR1 is KGHSH and CDR2 is LQKENI in the germline V gene. This CDR3 is 16 amino acids long. In nucleotides, the CDR3 is TGTGCCAGCTCACCAGGAGAGAGCTCCTATAATTCACCCCTCCACTTT. This encodes CASSPGESSYNSPLHF.

This chain uses TRBV6-8 with TRBJ2-3; 14 bases are shared with TRBD2. The ends lost 7 bases at V and 5 bases at J; junction bases unmatched: 8. The germline CDR1 and CDR2 sequences are MNHGY and SAAAGT. The CDR3 is made up of 16 amino acids. CDR3 amino acids: CASTLGTSGGGDTQYF. CDR3 coding DNA: TGTGCCAGCACCCTAGGGACTAGCGGGGGAGGAGATACGCAGTATTTT.

V gene TRBV30 combines with J gene TRBJ1-2, with 7 bases aligning to TRBD1. The CDR3 is 13 amino acids. Per germline, CDR1 GTSNPN and CDR2 SVGIG (reference sequence). V lost 2 bases, J lost 4 bases, and 4 bases stayed unmatched. CDR3 residues: CAWSPDRAYGYTF. The CDR3 DNA reads as TGTGCCTGGAGTCCCGACAGGGCCTATGGCTACACCTTC.

This chain joins TRBV18 and TRBJ2-3, with 7 positions matching TRBD1. V lost 3 bases to trimming and J lost 2 bases; unmatched junction nucleotides: 5. Germline CDR1 KGHSH, CDR2 LQKENI. CDR3 length equals 15 residues. CDR3 amino acids: CASSPRDRLTDTQYF. In DNA form, the CDR3 reads TGTGCCAGCTCACCCCGGGACAGACTCACAGATACGCAGTATTTT.

J is TRBJ1-4 and V is TRBV18; no reliable D call. The V gene lost 0 bases and the J gene lost 5 bases, with 1 base spanning the gap. Germline CDR1 is KGHSH and CDR2 is LQKENI. This CDR3 spans 12 amino acids. DNA for the CDR3: TGTGCCAGCTCACCACCCAATGAAAAACTGTTTTTT. Translating it yields CASSPPNEKLFF.

V is TRBV18 and J is TRBJ1-3, with D unclear. The V gene's germline CDR1 is KGHSH and CDR2 LQKENI. V dropped 0 bases and J dropped 0 bases, with 3 bases sitting between them. The CDR3 length is 14 residues. DNA of the CDR3: TGTGCCAGCTCACCACCCATCTCTGGAAACACCATATATTTT. Translated: CASSPPISGNTIYF.

The genes are TRBV11-3 and TRBJ1-2, with D maybe TRBD1 (5 bases). Germline CDR1 reads SGHNT; CDR2 reads YENEEA. This CDR3 has 17 amino acids. V lost 2 bases to trimming and J lost 8 bases, with 24 bases between them. As DNA, the CDR3 is TGTGCCAGCAGCTTAAATCGCGTCCCAGGGAGGAAGGGAGGCTACACCTTC. Translated: CASSLNRVPGRKGGYTF.

The chain recombines TRBV6-9 with TRBJ1-3; D might be TRBD1 (6 bases). Germline V gene data show CDR1 as MNHGY and CDR2 as SVAAGI. The V gene lost 8 bases and the J gene lost 7 bases, with 9 bases spanning the gap. This CDR3 spans 11 amino acids. DNA of the CDR3: TGTGCCAGCTTCCAGGGGAACACCATATATTTT. Its translation: CASFQGNTIYF.

This chain links TRBV19 with TRBJ1-2; 8 bases agree with TRBD1. J gave up 0 bases and V 7 bases, and 7 bases lay outside the gene matches. Germline CDR1 reads LNHDA; CDR2 reads SQIVND (reference sequence). The CDR3 has 15 residues. The CDR3 protein is CASTVTGATNYGYTF. In DNA form, the CDR3 reads TGTGCCAGTACTGTGACAGGGGCGACTAACTATGGCTACACCTTC.

This clone has just a few counts. The chain joins TRBV9 to TRBJ2-5, with a weak D call TRBD1 (5 bases). Germline CDR1 and CDR2: SGDLS and YYNGEE. The ends were cut back, 0 bases at V and 4 bases at J, with 13 bases in the middle. The CDR3 loop spans 15 amino acids. The DNA of the CDR3 is TGTGCCAGCAGCGTAGGGGCGACAGTCCGAGAGACCCAGTACTTC. This translates into CASSVGATVRETQYF.

This clone was found once. The chain links TRBV18 to TRBJ1-2; D is ambiguous. Germline CDR1 and CDR2: KGHSH and LQKENI. Trimming took 2 bases from V and 5 from J, leaving 12 bases between them. There are 14 residues in the CDR3. CDR3 nucleotides: TGTGCCAGCTCACCAGAGGGCATCCCATATGGCTACACCTTC. Protein: CASSPEGIPYGYTF.